The 15 T cell receptor beta chains reported below all come from one sample, sequenced in a study of T cells in Graves' hyperthyroidism and ophthalmopathy. The investigators amplified TCR beta CDR3 regions from RNA transcripts. TCR CDR3 regions were first amplified by RT-PCR with HTBI primers. From the multiplex PCR reads, TCRdb called clonotypes with MiXCR, one entry per CDR3 protein. The sample has roughly 420,000 distinct CDR3 sequences; roughly an eighth are singletons. The sequenced sample was blood. These TCRs come from a young woman with Graves' hyperthyroidism.

Regarding this clonotype: A much bigger clone sits one base away, suggesting this may be a read error. The chain couples TRBV4-2 to TRBJ2-1; no definite D call. The V gene's germline CDR1 is LGHNA and CDR2 YNFKEQ. This CDR3 is 14 amino acids long. Here the CDR3 DNA reads TGTGCCAGCATCCAAGATGTCGGCCGCAATGAGCAGTTCTTC. Encoded protein: CASIQDVGRNEQFF.

This clonotype was seen repeatedly, ten times or more. This chain links TRBV7-2 with TRBJ2-7; 10 nucleotides line up with TRBD2. J lost 4 bases, V lost 5 bases, and 5 bases had no gene match. The germline gives CDR1 SGHTA, CDR2 FQGNSA. The CDR3 covers 14 residues. This CDR3 is CASSRVTSGYEQYF. CDR3 DNA: TGTGCCAGCAGCCGCGTGACTAGCGGGTACGAGCAGTACTTC.

This clonotype showed up many times. The chain has TRBV13 and TRBJ2-5; TRBD1 agrees at 7 bases. Trimming at V came to 5 bases and at J to 6 bases, leaving 6 bases not matched to a gene. In germline, CDR1 is PRHDT, CDR2 FYEKMQ (reference sequence). The CDR3 has 13 residues. CDR3 bases: TGTGCCAGCAGCCAGACAGGGTTTCAGACCCAGTACTTC. This encodes CASSQTGFQTQYF.

This clonotype was seen more than once but under ten times. The rearrangement joins TRBV6-6 to TRBJ2-2; no reliable D call. With 0 bases removed from V and 1 base from J, the gap between germline ends came to 9 bases. The V gene's germline CDR1 is MNHNY and CDR2 SVGAGI (reference sequence). This CDR3 comprises 16 residues. CDR3 loop: CASSYSRQVNTGELFF. Written as DNA, the CDR3 is TGTGCCAGCAGTTACTCGCGGCAGGTGAACACCGGGGAGCTGTTTTTT.

In its sample, this clonotype was seen many times. This sequence joins TRBV20-1 and TRBJ1-4, with 9 bases identical to TRBD1. The junction had 5 bases not matched to a gene; V was cut back by 3 bases and J by 6 bases. Germline CDR1 reads DFQATT; CDR2 reads SNEGSKA (reference sequence). CDR3 length: 14 amino acids. CDR3 residues: CSARGTGNDEKLFF. The CDR3 bases are TGCAGTGCTAGGGGGACAGGGAACGATGAAAAACTGTTTTTT.

At least ten counts were recorded for this clonotype. CDR3 amino acids: CASSLYGSGSYEQYF. CDR3 in DNA: TGTGCCAGCAGCTTATATGGTAGCGGGAGCTACGAGCAGTACTTC. The chain combines TRBV11-1 with TRBJ2-7; TRBD2 matches 9 bases. V was clipped by 2 bases and J by 3 bases; unmatched bases: 5. CDR3 size: 15 residues. Germline V gene sequence: CDR1 SGHAT, CDR2 FQDESV (reference sequence).

In this sample, this clonotype turned up a few times. The genes are TRBV5-1 and TRBJ2-7, with 11 nucleotides matching TRBD2. CDR3 length: 17 amino acids. The J segment lost 3 bases and the V segment lost 4 bases, leaving 12 bases of the junction unmatched. From germline, CDR1 is SGHRS and CDR2 YFSETQ. CDR3 amino acids: CASSLLAGASRYYEQYF. In DNA, the CDR3 is TGCGCCAGCAGCCTACTAGCGGGAGCAAGTAGGTACTACGAGCAGTACTTC.

The chain links TRBV10-3 to TRBJ2-7; D ambiguous. The CDR3 has 12 amino acids. Germline loops: CDR1 ENHRY, CDR2 SYGVKD. V was clipped by 4 bases and J by 2 bases, with 6 bases between them. In DNA, the CDR3 is TGTGCCATCAGTGCCCTCGCCTACGAGCAGTACTTC. Its protein is CAISALAYEQYF.

This clonotype was recorded many times. J is TRBJ2-1 and V is TRBV28; 10 nucleotides line up with TRBD2. Germline CDR1 is MDHEN and CDR2 is SYDVKM. With V trimmed by 5 bases and J by 6 bases, 4 bases remained unmatched. The CDR3 sequence is 14 residues long. This CDR3 reads CASSPSGRANEQFF. The CDR3 DNA reads TGTGCCAGCAGTCCAAGCGGGAGGGCCAATGAGCAGTTCTTC.

The chain couples TRBV12-5 to TRBJ2-3, with 10 bases fitting TRBD2. Germline values: CDR1 LGHNT, CDR2 FRNRAP. Losses at the gene ends were 6 bases for V and 5 bases for J; bases not matched to a gene: 11. CDR3 size: 16 residues. The CDR3 nucleotides read TGTGCTAGTGGGTTCCCCCTAGCGGGAGCCCAAGATACGCAGTATTTT. This sequence encodes CASGFPLAGAQDTQYF.

This chain joins TRBV6-1 and TRBJ2-1; the match to TRBD2 covers 8 bases. The germline V gene has CDR1 MNHNS and CDR2 SASEGT. The CDR3 contains 14 residues. The V and J ends lost 7 bases and 4 bases, in that order; junction bases with no gene match: 6. This CDR3 is CASIGTRGYNEQFF. DNA of the CDR3: TGTGCCAGCATTGGGACTAGGGGATACAATGAGCAGTTCTTC.

The chain couples TRBV4-3 to TRBJ2-7; no firm D call. Trimming took 0 bases from V and 1 from J, leaving 10 bases between them. Germline V CDR1 and CDR2: LGHNA, YSLEER. The CDR3 runs 15 residues. The CDR3 sequence is CASSQEVSTSYEQYF. CDR3 DNA: TGCGCCAGCAGCCAAGAAGTATCCACGTCCTACGAGCAGTACTTC.

This clonotype was recorded at least ten times. The gene calls are TRBV2 and TRBJ2-7, with a weak D call TRBD1 (5 bases). Germline values: CDR1 SNHLY, CDR2 FYNNEI. This CDR3 has 14 amino acids. Trimming pared 4 bases from V and 0 bases from J, leaving 10 bases between. The CDR3 sequence: CASSVRQTSYEQYF. The CDR3 nucleotides are TGTGCCAGCAGTGTAAGACAGACCTCCTACGAGCAGTACTTC. Using reference TRBV2 and TRBJ2-7 for the parts outside the CDR3, the full variable domain is EPEVTQTPSHQVTQMGQEVILRCVPISNHLYFYWYRQILGQKVEFLVSFYNNEISEKSEIFDDQFSVERPDGSNFTLKIRSTKLEDSAMYFCASSVRQTSYEQYFGPGTRLTVT.

In this sample, this clonotype turned up a few times. This chain links TRBV19 with TRBJ1-1; D unresolved. CDR1 and CDR2 from the germline V gene are LNHDA and SQIVND (reference sequence). Trimming shortened V by 7 bases and J by 7 bases, and 10 bases separated the two germline ends. CDR3 length: 11 residues. CDR3 nucleotides: TGTGCCAGTACTATCGACGGTGAAGCTTTCTTT. The encoded protein is CASTIDGEAFF. The whole variable domain, filled in from reference TRBV19 and TRBJ1-1, reads DGGITQSPKYLFRKEGQNVTLSCEQNLNHDAMYWYRQDPGQGLRLIYYSQIVNDFQKGDIAEGYSVSREKKESFPLTVTSAQKNPTAFYLCASTIDGEAFFGQGTRLTVV.

This clonotype has only a few counts. This chain connects TRBV28 to TRBJ2-7, with TRBD2 matching 13 bases. This CDR3 contains 14 residues. The V segment lost 8 bases and the J segment 7 bases; nucleotides outside the gene matches: 8. CDR1 and CDR2 from the germline V gene are MDHEN and SYDVKM. The CDR3 loop is CASLLAGGVREQYF. CDR3 DNA sequence: TGTGCCAGCCTACTAGCGGGAGGGGTTCGGGAGCAGTACTTC.